Below are 32 T cell receptor beta chains sequenced from a single sample in a study of shared clonotypes between healthy human individuals (dated by TCRdb to 2018 to 2020). The library was prepared using the immunoSEQ multiplex PCR assay. In its TCRdb copy, this immuneACCESS table keeps in-frame sequences only and misses some clones. Where compared with another copy, unresolved V genes explain less than half of these, and the others have no known cause. This sample has approximately 2,300,000 clones in its table, and 92% of those were observed once. The ten largest clones represent 0.37% of the sample. Sequenced material: naive CD4+ T cells from PBMCs. The label giving this sample's cell subset or site can be read as: CD45RA+ positively selected. The source of these receptors is a man aged 18 to 30 in good health. Some clones in this sample may be carry-over from other donors' samples.

V is TRBV6-6 and J is TRBJ1-2; D unresolved. This CDR3 has 11 residues. V lost 6 bases to trimming and J lost 5 bases, with 7 bases between them. Germline assignment: CDR1 MNHNY and CDR2 SVGAGI (reference sequence). This chain's CDR3 is CASRNGYGYTF. The CDR3, as DNA: TGTGCCAGCAGGAACGGTTATGGCTACACCTTC.

As concerns this clone: Additional DNA sequences in this sample encode the identical CDR3. V gene TRBV14 combines with J gene TRBJ1-2, with a weak D call TRBD1 (6 bases). The length of the CDR3 is 13 residues. Germline CDR1 SGHDN, CDR2 FVKESK. V shed 1 base and J shed 4 bases, with 7 bases lying between them. Here the CDR3 reads CASSQGTVYGYTF. DNA for the CDR3: TGTGCCAGCAGCCAAGGGACAGTCTATGGCTACACCTTC.

The chain is built from TRBV7-8 and TRBJ1-2, with D uncertain. This CDR3 contains 14 residues. Germline assignment: CDR1 SGHVS and CDR2 FQNEAQ. Trimming cost V 0 bases and J 9 bases, with 14 bases left between them. CDR3 amino acids: CASSLARSPRSYTF. CDR3 nucleotide sequence: TGTGCCAGCAGCTTAGCGAGGAGTCCCCGGAGCTACACCTTC.

The chain combines TRBV9 with TRBJ2-7; the match to TRBD2 covers 7 bases. Germline CDR1 and CDR2: SGDLS and YYNGEE. V shed 2 bases, J shed 1 base, and the junction held 3 bases outside the gene matches. The CDR3 extends over 14 amino acids. CDR3 DNA sequence: TGTGCCAGCAGCGTCGGACTAGAATCCTACGAGCAGTACTTC. This sequence encodes CASSVGLESYEQYF. Together with reference TRBV9 and TRBJ2-7, the CDR3 gives the full variable domain: DSGVTQTPKHLITATGQRVTLRCSPRSGDLSVYWYQQSLDQGLQFLIQYYNGEERAKGNILERFSAQQFPDLHSELNLSSLELGDSALYFCASSVGLESYEQYFGPGTRLTVT.

The CDR3 region is CASRGPVRAEAFF. As DNA, the CDR3 is TGTGCCAGCAGGGGCCCAGTAAGGGCTGAAGCTTTCTTT. V is TRBV27 and J is TRBJ1-1; D is unresolved. The CDR3 covers 13 residues. Trimming pared 6 bases from V and 6 bases from J, leaving 14 bases between. The germline gives CDR1 MNHEY, CDR2 SMNVEV (reference sequence).

The chain joins TRBV7-9 to TRBJ1-4, with D tentatively TRBD1 (5 bases). Trimming removed 5 bases from V and 5 bases from J, with 15 bases in between. The CDR3 sequence is 15 residues long. Germline V gene data show CDR1 as SEHNR and CDR2 as FQNEAQ (reference sequence). The CDR3 sequence is CASSPPAAGNEKLFF. CDR3 nucleotides: TGTGCCAGCAGCCCGCCCGCGGCAGGGAATGAAAAACTGTTTTTT. Combining the CDR3 with reference TRBV7-9 and TRBJ1-4 gives the whole variable domain DTGVSQNPRHKITKRGQNVTFRCDPISEHNRLYWYRQTLGQGPEFLTYFQNEAQLEKSRLLSDRFSAERPKGSFSTLEIQRTEQGDSAMYLCASSPPAAGNEKLFFGSGTQLSVL.

The chain couples TRBV5-4 to TRBJ1-1, with D possibly being TRBD1 (6 bases). The CDR3 is 13 amino acids. The germline V and J ends were trimmed by 5 bases and 7 bases, with 15 bases remaining between them. The germline CDR1 and CDR2 sequences are SGHNT and YYREEE (reference sequence). The CDR3 spells CASSRNRDLEAFF. The CDR3 nucleotides read TGTGCCAGCAGTCGCAACAGGGATCTTGAAGCTTTCTTT.

This clone has a single count. The chain combines TRBV7-6 with TRBJ2-7; tentative D call: TRBD2 (6 bases). The germline gives CDR1 SGHVS, CDR2 FNYEAQ. V lost 2 bases, J lost 6 bases, and 14 bases lay in between. The CDR3 extends over 14 amino acids. CDR3 amino acids: CASSLQGGVGEQYF. The CDR3 coding sequence is TGTGCCAGCAGCTTACAAGGAGGGGTCGGCGAGCAGTACTTC.

This sequence joins TRBV5-4 and TRBJ1-4; no definite D call. The CDR3 contains 14 residues. The germline gives CDR1 SGHNT, CDR2 YYREEE (reference sequence). V lost 4 bases, J lost 2 bases, and 9 bases lay in between. CDR3 sequence: CASSLMQTNEKLFF. CDR3 sequence (DNA): TGTGCCAGCAGCCTTATGCAGACTAATGAAAAACTGTTTTTT. Full variable domain (remainder filled in from reference TRBV5-4 and TRBJ1-4): ETGVTQSPTHLIKTRGQQVTLRCSSQSGHNTVSWYQQALGQGPQFIFQYYREEENGRGNFPPRFSGLQFPNYSSELNVNALELDDSALYLCASSLMQTNEKLFFGSGTQLSVL.

Comment on this clone: The same CDR3 arises from other DNA sequences in this sample as well. The chain joins TRBV28 to TRBJ1-1, with 7 bases matching TRBD1. From germline, CDR1 is MDHEN and CDR2 SYDVKM. The CDR3 extends over 13 amino acids. Germline trimming cut 7 bases from V and 2 bases from J; bases unmatched to any gene: 4. The CDR3 sequence: CASTRTGNTEAFF. For the CDR3, the DNA is TGTGCCAGCACCAGGACAGGCAACACTGAAGCTTTCTTT. The entire variable domain, with the rest obtained from reference TRBV28 and TRBJ1-1, is as follows: DVKVTQSSRYLVKRTGEKVFLECVQDMDHENMFWYRQDPGLGLRLIYFSYDVKMKEKGDIPEGYSVSREKKERFSLILESASTNQTSMYLCASTRTGNTEAFFGQGTRLTVV.

The chain uses TRBV5-1 and TRBJ2-3, with a possible D match to TRBD2 (6 bases). This CDR3 comprises 15 residues. Germline loops: CDR1 SGHRS, CDR2 YFSETQ. The V gene lost 1 base and the J gene lost 6 bases, with 15 bases spanning the gap. CDR3 residues: CASSLTGSPQDTQYF. The CDR3 coding sequence is TGCGCCAGCAGCTTGACCGGGAGCCCCCAGGATACGCAGTATTTT. Using reference TRBV5-1 and TRBJ2-3 for the parts outside the CDR3, the full variable domain is KAGVTQTPRYLIKTRGQQVTLSCSPISGHRSVSWYQQTPGQGLQFLFEYFSETQRNKGNFPGRFSGRQFSNSRSEMNVSTLELGDSALYLCASSLTGSPQDTQYFGPGTRLTVL.

This clone was recorded once. The V and J genes are TRBV11-3 and TRBJ2-3; 8 bases match TRBD1. V gave up 3 bases and J gave up 6 bases; unmatched junction bases: 2. CDR3 size: 13 residues. Germline CDR1 and CDR2: SGHNT and YENEEA. The DNA for the CDR3 is TGTGCCAGCAGCTTGCAGGGGGCGGATACGCAGTATTTT. This translates into CASSLQGADTQYF.

The gene calls are TRBV7-9 and TRBJ1-1, with D unresolved. Trimming took 5 bases from V and 0 from J, leaving 7 bases between them. Germline loops: CDR1 SEHNR, CDR2 FQNEAQ (reference sequence). CDR3 length: 13 residues. In DNA, the CDR3 is TGTGCCAGCAGCGACACAGTGAACACTGAAGCTTTCTTT. Its translation is CASSDTVNTEAFF.

The CDR3 DNA follows: TGTGCCAGCAGTTTCCACGGGTCCTCCACTGTCTACGAGCAGTACTTC. Its protein product is CASSFHGSSTVYEQYF. The chain links TRBV28 to TRBJ2-7; D remains ambiguous. Germline assignment: CDR1 MDHEN and CDR2 SYDVKM. CDR3 size: 16 residues. The ends were cut back, 3 bases at V and 3 bases at J, with 18 bases in the middle.

The chain employs TRBV19 and TRBJ2-2, with TRBD1 identical over 11 bases. The V and J ends lost 6 bases and 4 bases, in that order; junction bases with no gene match: 7. The CDR3 covers 16 residues. Per germline, CDR1 LNHDA and CDR2 SQIVND (reference sequence). CDR3 coding DNA: TGTGCCAGTAGAAAACCGGGACAGGGGGTCACCGGGGAGCTGTTTTTT. Protein: CASRKPGQGVTGELFF.

The V call is TRBV7-3, the J call TRBJ2-7; D unresolved. Germline lookup yields CDR1 SGHTA and CDR2 FQGTGA. V lost 1 base and J 5 bases, leaving 6 bases between the germline ends. The CDR3 runs to 12 residues. The CDR3 here is CASSLIGHEQYF. The CDR3 DNA is TGTGCCAGCAGCTTAATTGGCCACGAGCAGTACTTC.

The genes are TRBV19 and TRBJ2-7; 7 nucleotides match TRBD2. Germline V lookup: CDR1 LNHDA, CDR2 SQIVND (reference sequence). J was trimmed by 2 bases and V by 3 bases; bases with no gene match: 10. CDR3 size: 16 residues. CDR3: CASSIASSGKTYEQYF. The DNA of the CDR3 is TGTGCCAGTAGTATTGCTTCTAGCGGAAAAACCTACGAGCAGTACTTC.

This sequence joins TRBV4-1 and TRBJ2-3, with TRBD2 matching 8 bases. J was trimmed by 1 base and V by 4 bases; bases with no gene match: 10. The CDR3 runs to 17 residues. Germline lookup yields CDR1 MGHRA and CDR2 YSYEKL. The CDR3 nucleotides are TGCGCCAGCAGCCCACAAGCGCAGACTAGCGGCACAGATACGCAGTATTTT. It is translated as CASSPQAQTSGTDTQYF.

This clone was recorded a few times. Other DNA sequences in this sample translate to the same CDR3. The rearrangement uses TRBV30 and TRBJ1-5; D gene ambiguous. The germline V gene encodes CDR1 GTSNPN and CDR2 SVGIG (reference sequence). V lost 2 bases to trimming and J lost 0 bases, with 8 bases between them. This CDR3 is 14 amino acids long. The CDR3 DNA reads TGTGCCTGGAGTCGTAGTTATAGCAATCAGCCCCAGCATTTT. It encodes CAWSRSYSNQPQHF.

The V gene is TRBV28, the J gene TRBJ1-1; 7 bases are shared with TRBD1. V lost 6 bases and J lost 5; bases outside the gene matches: 9. The CDR3 runs to 14 residues. Germline-derived CDR1 and CDR2 are MDHEN and SYDVKM. The chain's CDR3 is CASRAGTALTEAFF. CDR3 DNA sequence: TGTGCCAGCAGGGCCGGGACAGCCCTTACTGAAGCTTTCTTT.

The chain has TRBV6-1 and TRBJ2-7; 9 bases map to TRBD1. The CDR3 extends over 14 amino acids. J gave up 3 bases and V 5 bases, and 5 bases lay outside the gene matches. Germline CDR1 MNHNS, CDR2 SASEGT. The CDR3: CASSSRTGDYEQYF. CDR3 DNA sequence: TGTGCCAGCAGTTCCCGGACAGGGGACTACGAGCAGTACTTC.

Concerning this clone: This sample also contains other DNA sequences that code for the same CDR3. This chain joins TRBV2 and TRBJ2-5; D unresolved. Germline loops: CDR1 SNHLY, CDR2 FYNNEI. V was cut by 5 bases and J by 5 bases, with 6 bases left in between. The CDR3 is made up of 11 amino acids. The CDR3 nucleotides read TGTGCCAGCAGTATCGAGGAGACCCAGTACTTC. Translating it yields CASSIEETQYF.

CDR3 in amino acids: CASSGGLFTGELFF. DNA for the CDR3: TGTGCCAGCAGTGGGGGACTTTTCACCGGGGAGCTGTTTTTT. The chain has TRBV2 and TRBJ2-2; possibly TRBD2 for D (6 bases). The CDR3 sequence is 14 residues long. The ends were cut back, 4 bases at V and 4 bases at J, with 10 bases in the middle. Germline assignment: CDR1 SNHLY and CDR2 FYNNEI.

DNA for the CDR3: TGTGCCAGCAGTTTTACGCCGAGCTCCTACAATGAGCAGTTCTTC. It specifies CASSFTPSSYNEQFF. The V gene is TRBV28, the J gene TRBJ2-1; D is undetermined. CDR3 length: 15 amino acids. CDR1 MDHEN and CDR2 SYDVKM come from the germline V gene. Trimming took off 3 bases at V and 0 bases at J, with 9 bases between the two ends.

This clone appeared a few times. J is TRBJ2-7 and V is TRBV30; D uncertain. CDR1 is GTSNPN and CDR2 is SVGIG in the germline V gene (reference sequence). Trimming removed 0 bases at V and 5 bases at J, with 5 bases between. The CDR3 has 11 residues. Here the CDR3 reads CAWSVYDEQYF. CDR3 nucleotide sequence: TGTGCCTGGAGTGTATACGACGAGCAGTACTTC.

V usage is TRBV28 and J usage is TRBJ2-7; D is uncertain. The germline V gene encodes CDR1 MDHEN and CDR2 SYDVKM. The CDR3 has 14 residues. V lost 6 bases to trimming and J lost 7 bases, with 19 bases between them. The CDR3 here is CASRTTIILQEQYF. CDR3 coding DNA: TGTGCCAGCAGAACAACGATAATCCTCCAAGAGCAGTACTTC.

The rearrangement links TRBV5-1 to TRBJ2-5, with D tentatively TRBD2 (6 bases). V dropped 4 bases and J dropped 4 bases, with 14 bases sitting between them. The CDR3 covers 14 residues. Germline V lookup: CDR1 SGHRS, CDR2 YFSETQ. CDR3 nucleotide sequence: TGCGCCAGCAGCACCGGGAGCGGAGGAGAGACCCAGTACTTC. This translates into CASSTGSGGETQYF.

This chain connects TRBV4-3 to TRBJ1-1; D is unresolved. CDR3 length: 15 amino acids. Germline V lookup: CDR1 LGHNA, CDR2 YSLEER. Trimming took 0 bases from V and 0 from J, leaving 8 bases between them. The CDR3 DNA reads as TGCGCCAGCAGCCAAGAGACTCTCATGAACACTGAAGCTTTCTTT. Its translation: CASSQETLMNTEAFF.

This chain links TRBV19 with TRBJ1-5; TRBD1 is a possible D gene (5 bases). The CDR3 is 14 residues long. Trimming removed 5 bases at V and 6 bases at J, with 14 bases between. Per the germline V gene, CDR1 is LNHDA and CDR2 is SQIVND (reference sequence). In DNA, the CDR3 is TGTGCCAGTAGTTTACAGGAGGTCAGTCAGCCCCAGCATTTT. Translating it yields CASSLQEVSQPQHF.

The chain combines TRBV6-1 with TRBJ2-7; 7 nucleotides match TRBD1. There are 15 residues in the CDR3. Trimming took 1 base from V and 3 from J; bases not matched to a gene: 6. CDR1 and CDR2 (germline): MNHNS, SASEGT. This CDR3 reads CASSEGQGSVYEQYF. Written as DNA, the CDR3 is TGTGCCAGCAGTGAAGGACAGGGTAGTGTCTACGAGCAGTACTTC.

The rearrangement links TRBV7-5 to TRBJ1-5. TRBV7-5 is termed a pseudogene. The CDR3 has 16 residues. CDR3 in DNA: TGTGTCAGAAGGGCCCCCGGCCCTGATTGCAATCAGCCCCAGCATTTT. Amino acids: CVRRAPGPDCNQPQHF.

This chain connects TRBV28 to TRBJ2-5; a weak D match, TRBD1 (6 bases). Germline CDR1 is MDHEN and CDR2 is SYDVKM. The germline V and J ends were trimmed by 0 bases and 1 base, with 6 bases remaining between them. CDR3 length equals 14 residues. CDR3 nucleotide sequence: TGTGCCAGCAGTTTATGGACAGGCCAAGAGACCCAGTACTTC. This gives the protein CASSLWTGQETQYF. Filled out from reference TRBV28 and TRBJ2-5, the complete variable domain reads DVKVTQSSRYLVKRTGEKVFLECVQDMDHENMFWYRQDPGLGLRLIYFSYDVKMKEKGDIPEGYSVSREKKERFSLILESASTNQTSMYLCASSLWTGQETQYFGPGTRLLVL.